This T cell receptor beta chain was captured in a study of T cells in Graves' hyperthyroidism and ophthalmopathy. Study at large: Initial diagnosis, before any treatment, was when peripheral blood was collected.

Orbital computed tomography, thyroid ultrasound, serum thyroxine and TRAb, and clinical symptoms together informed the diagnoses. This CDR3 comprises 16 residues. Germline values: CDR1 SGHDT, CDR2 YYEEEE. V lost 2 bases, J lost 5 bases, and 18 bases lay in between. Amplified regions were TCR beta CDR3 sequences from RNA transcripts. HTBI primers were used for first-round RT-PCR of the TCR CDR3. From the multiplex PCR reads, TCRdb called clonotypes with MiXCR, one entry per CDR3 protein. This table has about 250,000 distinct CDR3 sequences, approximately 21% appearing once. The chain has TRBV5-6 and TRBJ2-3; D might be TRBD1 (6 bases). The TCR sequence derives from a man aged 30 to 45 with Graves' ophthalmopathy. The sequenced material came from blood. The CDR3 region has the DNA TGTGCCAGCAGCTTCGAACTTGGACAGAAACAAGATACGCAGTATTTT. This sequence encodes CASSFELGQKQDTQYF.